The 30 T cell receptor beta chains in this list originate from one sample, sequenced in a study of regulatory T cells in long-lasting Graves disease. Time point meaning: newly diagnosed GD, antithyroid drugs for less than 3 months. Construction of the TCR library relied on RNA isolated from PBMCs. Construction of TCR beta libraries relied on iRepertoire HTBI primers and on Arm-PCR targeting CDR3 regions. TCRdb itself ran the multiplex PCR reads through MiXCR, one entry per CDR3 protein. The repertoire has about 430,000 distinct CDR3 sequences, 15% of them found once; the top ten carry about 7.8%. The data also belong to a second study, concerning T cells in Graves' hyperthyroidism and ophthalmopathy.

Specimen: peripheral blood mononuclear cells (PBMCs), collected at new diagnosis, from a patient treated with antithyroid drugs. The receptors originated from a woman between 40 and 50 years old with Graves disease.

This clonotype was seen at least ten times. The chain couples TRBV27 to TRBJ2-1; D not certain. Germline CDR1 and CDR2: MNHEY and SMNVEV (reference sequence). The V gene lost 3 bases and the J gene lost 7 bases, with 10 bases spanning the gap. The CDR3 has 13 amino acids. The DNA for the CDR3 is TGTGCCAGCAGTTTCCCTCAGAGTAATGAGCAGTTCTTC. It codes for CASSFPQSNEQFF.

This clonotype was recorded a few times. This likely reflects a read error, since a far larger clone is one base away. The DNA of the CDR3 is TGTGCCAGCAGCTGGACTAGCGGCTACGAGCAGTTCTTC. Its protein product is CASSWTSGYEQFF. V and J are TRBV13 and TRBJ2-1; TRBD2 matches at 10 bases. The germline V gene encodes CDR1 PRHDT and CDR2 FYEKMQ (reference sequence). V lost 4 bases to trimming and J lost 10 bases; unmatched junction nucleotides: 4. The CDR3 length is 13 residues. The variable domain in full, with the rest retrieved from reference TRBV13 and TRBJ2-1, is AAGVIQSPRHLIKEKRETATLKCYPIPRHDTVYWYQQGPGQDPQFLISFYEKMQSDKGSIPDRFSAQQFSDYHSELNMSSLELGDSALYFCASSWTSGYEQFFGPGTRLTVL.

In its sample, this clonotype was seen a few times. The genes are TRBV27 and TRBJ2-7; 7 nucleotides agree with TRBD2. The V gene end was trimmed by 0 bases and the J gene end by 6 bases; junction bases not matched to a gene: 8. CDR3 size: 15 residues. The germline V gene encodes CDR1 MNHEY and CDR2 SMNVEV (reference sequence). CDR3 sequence reads: CASSLSGGTVIEQYF. DNA for the CDR3: TGTGCCAGCAGTTTATCGGGGGGGACTGTGATCGAGCAGTACTTC.

The chain is built from TRBV20-1 and TRBJ2-2; a possible D gene is TRBD2 (5 bases). Trimming shortened V by 3 bases and J by 5 bases, and 19 bases separated the two germline ends. This CDR3 is built from 16 residues. Looked up from germline, CDR1 is DFQATT and CDR2 is SNEGSKA (reference sequence). CDR3 sequence (DNA): TGCAGTGCTAGGGCGGGCAGTCTTGGCTTGACCGGGGAGCTGTTTTTT. It yields the protein CSARAGSLGLTGELFF.

This clonotype was observed many times. The chain couples TRBV11-2 to TRBJ2-3; TRBD1 or TRBD2 may be the D gene (6 bases each). V was trimmed by 1 base and J by 3 bases, leaving 20 bases between them. The CDR3 has 18 amino acids. Germline V gives CDR1 SGHAT, CDR2 FQNNGV. The CDR3 loop reads CASSLAPGAGKATDTQYF. CDR3 DNA: TGTGCCAGCAGCTTAGCGCCGGGGGCAGGGAAAGCTACAGATACGCAGTATTTT.

The chain has TRBV6-2 or TRBV6-3 and TRBJ2-3; TRBD1 aligns across 9 bases. With 5 bases clipped from V and 6 bases from J, the junction kept 3 bases outside the gene matches. Germline V gives CDR1 MNHEY, CDR2 SVGEGT. There are 13 residues in the CDR3. The CDR3 nucleotides are TGTGCCAGCAGTGACAGGGGGGGGGATACGCAGTATTTT. It specifies CASSDRGGDTQYF.

This clonotype has at least ten counts. V gene TRBV5-5 combines with J gene TRBJ2-3, with TRBD2 as a possible D gene (5 bases). This CDR3 has 13 residues. V was shortened by 5 bases and J by 9 bases, with 16 bases between the two germline ends. Germline CDR1 is SGHKS and CDR2 is YYEKEE (reference sequence). CDR3 region: CASRAAGQGTQYF. Here the CDR3 DNA reads TGTGCCAGCAGAGCCGCGGGCCAAGGGACGCAGTATTTT.

This clonotype occurred many times. The chain combines TRBV2 with TRBJ2-3, with TRBD2 as a possible D gene (5 bases). CDR3 length: 14 amino acids. V was trimmed by 7 bases and J by 0 bases, leaving 11 bases between them. Germline CDR1 is SNHLY and CDR2 is FYNNEI. The CDR3 bases are TGTGCCAGCACCAAAGGACTGAGCACAGATACGCAGTATTTT. Amino acids: CASTKGLSTDTQYF.

The rearrangement uses TRBV18 and TRBJ1-2; the match to TRBD1 covers 7 bases. This CDR3 spans 15 amino acids. Germline loops: CDR1 KGHSH, CDR2 LQKENI. V trimming: 2 bases; J trimming: 3 bases; junction bases outside the gene matches: 6. CDR3 DNA: TGTGCCAGCTCACCAAACACAGGGGTGCACTATGGCTACACCTTC. Its translation is CASSPNTGVHYGYTF.

This clonotype was counted ten times or more. The chain links TRBV9 to TRBJ1-1; a weak D match, TRBD1 (5 bases). Germline CDR1 reads SGDLS; CDR2 reads YYNGEE. V was trimmed by 0 bases and J by 3 bases, leaving 9 bases between them. The CDR3 loop spans 14 amino acids. The CDR3 coding sequence is TGTGCCAGCAGCGTAGCCGGAGGGGACACTGAAGCTTTCTTT. Translated, it gives CASSVAGGDTEAFF.

This clonotype came up a few times. The V call is TRBV11-3, the J call TRBJ2-2, with D tentatively TRBD2 (5 bases). The CDR3 contains 13 residues. With 6 bases removed from V and 5 bases from J, the gap between germline ends came to 10 bases. Germline CDR1 and CDR2: SGHNT and YENEEA. DNA for the CDR3: TGTGCCAGCAGGGAGAGGGAAACCGGGGAGCTGTTTTTT. This sequence encodes CASRERETGELFF.

This clonotype was seen many times. The chain uses TRBV11-3 and TRBJ2-1; D unresolved. The V end lost 0 bases, the J end lost 12 bases, and 6 bases lay between the germline ends. The V gene's germline CDR1 is SGHNT and CDR2 YENEEA. The length of the CDR3 is 11 residues. CDR3 sequence (DNA): TGTGCCAGCAGCTTAGATATTGGGCAGTTCTTC. Translating gives CASSLDIGQFF.

Many counts were recorded for this clonotype. V usage is TRBV12-3 or TRBV12-4 and J usage is TRBJ2-2, with D tentatively TRBD1 (5 bases). V was clipped by 0 bases and J by 4 bases, with 18 bases between them. There are 18 residues in the CDR3. CDR3 loop: CASSLAPVTAHGTGELFF. CDR3 coding DNA: TGTGCCAGCAGTTTAGCTCCCGTGACAGCCCATGGCACCGGGGAGCTGTTTTTT.

This clonotype appeared many times. The V call is TRBV6-1, the J call TRBJ2-7; D is possibly TRBD1 (6 bases). The CDR3 is 14 residues long. Trimming pared 4 bases from V and 0 bases from J, leaving 10 bases between. Looked up from germline, CDR1 is MNHNS and CDR2 is SASEGT. The DNA for the CDR3 is TGTGCCAGCAGTGTGGGGGACACCTCCTACGAGCAGTACTTC. Its translation is CASSVGDTSYEQYF.

At least ten counts were recorded for this clonotype. The chain has TRBV20-1 and TRBJ1-2, with D possibly TRBD1 on 5 matching bases. Per germline, CDR1 DFQATT and CDR2 SNEGSKA (reference sequence). Trimming removed 6 bases at V and 7 bases at J, with 18 bases between. The CDR3 sequence is 13 residues long. The CDR3 region is CSARDSTEGGYTF. CDR3 sequence (DNA): TGCAGTGCCCGGGACTCCACCGAGGGTGGCTACACCTTC.

DNA of the CDR3: TGTGCCAGCAGCCAAGAAGACAGTTTCAATCAGCCCCAGCATTTT. Translated, it gives CASSQEDSFNQPQHF. The chain employs TRBV4-2 and TRBJ1-5, with D perhaps matching TRBD1 (5 bases). The CDR3 covers 15 residues. V shed 0 bases and J shed 3 bases, with 9 bases lying between them. The germline V gene encodes CDR1 LGHNA and CDR2 YNFKEQ.

In its sample, this clonotype was seen a few times. This sequence joins TRBV4-1 and TRBJ2-3; D is undetermined. The CDR3 sequence is 17 residues long. Trimming took 1 base from V and 2 from J, leaving 16 bases between them. The germline CDR1 and CDR2 sequences are MGHRA and YSYEKL. CDR3 protein: CASSQGGVERYTDTQYF. For the CDR3, the DNA is TGCGCCAGCAGCCAAGGAGGAGTAGAGCGTTACACAGATACGCAGTATTTT.

This clonotype was seen a few times. V usage is TRBV20-1 and J usage is TRBJ2-3, with TRBD2 identical over 8 bases. The V gene's germline CDR1 is DFQATT and CDR2 SNEGSKA (reference sequence). Unmatched junction bases numbered 7, after V lost 6 bases and J lost 2 bases. This CDR3 contains 14 residues. The CDR3 sequence is CSAKTSGSTDTQYF. The DNA for the CDR3 is TGCAGTGCCAAAACTAGCGGATCCACAGATACGCAGTATTTT.

This clonotype was detected only a few times. The V gene is TRBV12-3 or TRBV12-4, the J gene TRBJ1-1; perhaps TRBD1 as D (6 bases). This CDR3 spans 14 amino acids. Trimming stripped 1 base from V and 7 bases from J, with 13 bases between. Here the CDR3 DNA reads TGTGCCAGCAGTTTAGGGCCCCAAGGGGGTGAAGCTTTCTTT. This gives the protein CASSLGPQGGEAFF.

This chain joins TRBV9 and TRBJ1-1, with TRBD1 matching over 7 bases. Germline CDR1 reads SGDLS; CDR2 reads YYNGEE. The CDR3 loop spans 16 amino acids. V trimming: 3 bases; J trimming: 4 bases; junction bases outside the gene matches: 12. CDR3 region: CASSALLGAGGTEAFF. The CDR3, as DNA: TGTGCCAGCAGCGCCCTACTTGGGGCAGGGGGCACTGAAGCTTTCTTT.

This clonotype was recorded a few times. This chain joins TRBV5-8 and TRBJ2-7; D gene uncertain. From germline, CDR1 is SGHTS and CDR2 YDEGEE. The CDR3 sequence is 13 residues long. Trimming removed 1 base from V and 3 bases from J, with 8 bases in between. The chain's CDR3 is CASSLPSFYEQYF. Written as DNA, the CDR3 is TGTGCCAGCAGCTTGCCATCTTTCTACGAGCAGTACTTC.

This clonotype has more than one count but fewer than ten. The gene calls are TRBV13 and TRBJ2-1; 10 bases align to TRBD1. V was clipped by 0 bases and J by 2 bases; unmatched bases: 7. Looked up from germline, CDR1 is PRHDT and CDR2 is FYEKMQ (reference sequence). The CDR3 runs to 18 residues. As DNA, the CDR3 is TGTGCCAGCAGCTTAGGAAGGCCCGGGACAGGGGCCTACAATGAGCAGTTCTTC. This codes for CASSLGRPGTGAYNEQFF.

This clonotype has a count of ten or more. This CDR3 is CASSQAGVWEAFF. The CDR3 DNA is TGTGCCAGCAGCCAAGCAGGGGTTTGGGAAGCTTTCTTT. The chain has TRBV3-1 and TRBJ1-1; the D gene is possibly TRBD1 (6 bases). Trimming cost V 1 base and J 8 bases, with 11 bases left between them. The CDR3 has 13 residues. Germline V lookup: CDR1 LGHDT, CDR2 YNNKEL (reference sequence).

The V gene is TRBV2, the J gene TRBJ2-2; 7 positions agree with TRBD2. Germline lookup yields CDR1 SNHLY and CDR2 FYNNEI. After removal of 1 base from V and 0 bases from J, the junction contained 2 bases not matched to a gene. The CDR3 has 16 residues. The CDR3 DNA follows: TGTGCCAGCAGTGAAGGGGCGGGGGCGAACACCGGGGAGCTGTTTTTT. Amino acid sequence: CASSEGAGANTGELFF.

This clonotype was counted between two and nine times. This chain joins TRBV6-5 and TRBJ2-3, with 10 bases matching TRBD2. Unmatched junction bases numbered 6, after V lost 1 base and J lost 2 bases. CDR3 length: 17 amino acids. Germline values: CDR1 MNHEY, CDR2 SVGAGI. For the CDR3, the DNA is TGTGCCAGCAGTTACTGGTCTAGCGGGAGTCCCACAGATACGCAGTATTTT. Its protein product is CASSYWSSGSPTDTQYF.

This clonotype was observed many times. The chain recombines TRBV28 with TRBJ1-2, with D unclear. The CDR3 has 13 residues. Trimming removed 6 bases at V and 3 bases at J, with 11 bases between. CDR1 and CDR2 (germline): MDHEN, SYDVKM. The CDR3 DNA sequence: TGTGCCAGCAGCCCCCACGGGGACTATGGCTACACCTTC. The encoded protein is CASSPHGDYGYTF.

Comment on this clonotype: Being one base from a much bigger clone, this may be a read error. This chain uses TRBV11-2 with TRBJ2-3, with D uncertain. Germline loops: CDR1 SGHAT, CDR2 FQNNGV. Between the trimmed V and J ends, which lost 2 bases and 14 bases, there was a span of 17 bases. This CDR3 comprises 13 residues. The CDR3 loop reads CASSLYEDAARYF. As DNA, the CDR3 is TGTGCCAGCAGCTTATACGAGGACGCCGCGCGGTATTTT.

This clonotype was counted many times. The chain is built from TRBV14 and TRBJ2-2; TRBD2 might be the D (5 bases). The CDR3 is 19 residues long. Germline V CDR1 and CDR2: SGHDN, FVKESK. V was shortened by 5 bases and J by 2 bases, with 24 bases between the two germline ends. The CDR3 loop reads CASSKGMLAGSINTGELFF. For the CDR3, the DNA is TGTGCCAGCAGCAAAGGGATGCTAGCCGGATCCATTAACACCGGGGAGCTGTTTTTT.

This clonotype was observed a handful of times. Since the CDR3 does not end with the conserved phenylalanine or tryptophan, this likely comes from a read error. The chain employs TRBV28 and TRBJ2-5, with TRBD1 matching 9 bases. The trim removed 5 bases at V and 5 bases at J, leaving 9 bases unmatched. The germline V gene encodes CDR1 MDHEN and CDR2 SYDVKM. CDR3 length: 15 amino acids. The CDR3 bases are TGTGCCAGCAGTCCGAGGGGGGACAGGGAGGAGACCCAGTACTGC. Amino acids: CASSPRGDREETQYC.

In this sample, this clonotype turned up a few times. The chain uses TRBV6-2 or TRBV6-3 and TRBJ1-6; 9 nucleotides match TRBD1. The V gene's germline CDR1 is MNHEY and CDR2 SVGEGT. With V trimmed by 6 bases and J by 5 bases, 2 bases remained unmatched. The CDR3 loop spans 14 amino acids. The CDR3 here is CASRQGADNSPLHF. The CDR3 region has the DNA TGTGCCAGCAGACAGGGGGCGGATAATTCACCCCTCCACTTT.